The 12 T cell receptor beta chains listed next were all sequenced from one sample in a study of blood T cell repertoires in COVID-19. TCRdb keeps only in-frame clones here, not all; method: immunoSEQ multiplex PCR. Of roughly 45,000 clones listed, approximately 84% are singletons. The sample comprised peripheral blood. The origin of the receptors is a man aged 45-60 years with active COVID-19.

This sequence joins TRBV24-1 and TRBJ1-1; 11 nucleotides match TRBD1. The J segment lost 10 bases and the V segment lost 4 bases, leaving 1 base of the junction unmatched. Per the germline V gene, CDR1 is KGHDR and CDR2 is SFDVKD. The CDR3 extends over 12 amino acids. In DNA, the CDR3 is TGTGCCACCAGTGAGGGGACAGGGGGAGCTTTCTTT. Translating it yields CATSEGTGGAFF.

The chain has TRBV5-4 and TRBJ2-1, with D maybe TRBD2 (5 bases). V was shortened by 3 bases and J by 0 bases, with 13 bases between the two germline ends. Looked up from germline, CDR1 is SGHNT and CDR2 is YYREEE (reference sequence). The CDR3 loop spans 16 amino acids. In nucleotides, the CDR3 is TGTGCCAGCAGCTCCAAACTAGTGAGCTCCTACAATGAGCAGTTCTTC. Its protein is CASSSKLVSSYNEQFF.

The V call is TRBV5-4, the J call TRBJ1-2, with 10 bases identical to TRBD1. J gave up 0 bases and V 2 bases, and 4 bases lay outside the gene matches. CDR3 size: 16 residues. Germline values: CDR1 SGHNT, CDR2 YYREEE (reference sequence). Written as DNA, the CDR3 is TGTGCCAGCAGCTTAGGACAGGGGGGAGCTAACTATGGCTACACCTTC. It is translated as CASSLGQGGANYGYTF.

CDR3 region: CASSLYQSTDTQYF. CDR3 DNA sequence: TGTGCCAGCAGCTTATATCAGAGCACAGATACGCAGTATTTT. This chain connects TRBV7-2 to TRBJ2-3; no firm D call. V was trimmed by 2 bases and J by 0 bases, leaving 6 bases between them. CDR1 and CDR2 from the germline V gene are SGHTA and FQGNSA. The CDR3 extends over 14 amino acids.

In this sample, this clone turned up once. The genes are TRBV7-6 and TRBJ2-1; a weak D match, TRBD2 (6 bases). V lost 0 bases, J lost 10 bases, and 16 bases lay in between. Germline CDR1 and CDR2: SGHVS and FNYEAQ. CDR3 size: 15 residues. As DNA, the CDR3 is TGTGCCAGCAGCTTAGCTTCCGGGACTCCTCGGGAGCAGTTCTTC. Translated: CASSLASGTPREQFF. Filled out from reference TRBV7-6 and TRBJ2-1, the complete variable domain reads GAGVSQSPRYKVTKRGQDVALRCDPISGHVSLYWYRQALGQGPEFLTYFNYEAQQDKSGLPNDRFSAERPEGSISTLTIQRTEQRDSAMYRCASSLASGTPREQFFGPGTRLTVL.

A few counts support this clone. The CDR3 sequence: CASSKGTLYGYTF. Written as DNA, the CDR3 is TGTGCCAGCAGTAAGGGGACACTCTATGGCTACACCTTC. V and J are TRBV25-1 and TRBJ1-2; tentatively, D is TRBD1 (6 bases). Germline CDR1 reads MGHDK; CDR2 reads SYGVNS. This CDR3 has 13 amino acids. V was pared by 5 bases and J by 4 bases, with 11 bases between.

The V call is TRBV6-5, the J call TRBJ1-3, with 8 bases that match TRBD1. Germline loops: CDR1 MNHEY, CDR2 SVGAGI. The CDR3 spans 12 residues. Unmatched junction bases numbered 3, after V lost 10 bases and J lost 4 bases. CDR3 residues: CATRDRGNTIYF. The DNA of the CDR3 is TGTGCCACCAGGGACAGGGGAAACACCATATATTTT.

The chain couples TRBV7-2 to TRBJ2-7, with D possibly matching TRBD1 (5 bases). V was pared by 5 bases and J by 9 bases, with 11 bases between. The length of the CDR3 is 11 residues. The V gene's germline CDR1 is SGHTA and CDR2 FQGNSA. The CDR3 sequence is CASSLRQTQYF. Here the CDR3 DNA reads TGTGCCAGCAGCCTTCGACAGACGCAGTACTTC.

J is TRBJ2-1 and V is TRBV3-1 (or the pseudogene TRBV3-2), with 9 bases aligning to TRBD2. The CDR3 length is 15 residues. CDR1 and CDR2 from the germline V gene are LGHDT and YNNKEL (reference sequence). V lost 3 bases and J lost 5; bases outside the gene matches: 5. The CDR3 region is CASSQRRGGHNEQFF. The CDR3, as DNA: TGTGCCAGCAGCCAGAGGCGGGGGGGCCACAATGAGCAGTTCTTC.

V usage is TRBV29-1 and J usage is TRBJ2-5; D not resolved. Trimming pared 4 bases from V and 5 bases from J, leaving 14 bases between. CDR3 length equals 13 residues. Germline V gene lookup returns CDR1 SQVTM and CDR2 ANQGSEA. For the CDR3, the DNA is TGCAGCGTTGCGTCGGCGGCGGTGGAGACCCAGTACTTC. The encoded protein is CSVASAAVETQYF.

This clone appeared a few times. The chain recombines TRBV2 with TRBJ1-4; D unresolved. V gave up 6 bases and J gave up 4 bases, with 12 bases separating them. Germline-derived CDR1 and CDR2 are SNHLY and FYNNEI. The CDR3 is 14 residues long. The CDR3 here is CASRPTVVNEKLFF. CDR3 in DNA: TGTGCCAGCAGGCCAACGGTAGTTAATGAAAAACTGTTTTTT.

This sequence joins TRBV29-1 and TRBJ2-1; 7 bases map to TRBD1. Germline assignment: CDR1 SQVTM and CDR2 ANQGSEA. CDR3 length: 12 amino acids. V lost 6 bases, J lost 3 bases, and 2 bases stayed unmatched. The chain's CDR3 is CSVQGVYNEQFF. The CDR3 nucleotides are TGCAGCGTCCAGGGGGTCTACAATGAGCAGTTCTTC.